This T cell receptor (beta chain) derives from a study of shared clonotypes between healthy human individuals. Across the study: CD4 naive and CD4 memory each took three plates per donor, while CD8 naive took two and CD8 memory one.

Data came from immunoSEQ multiplex PCR; TCRdb stores just in-frame clones and leaves some out. Among 550,000 to 850,000 clones listed, approximately 77% were seen once. This CDR3 is 15 amino acids long. The germline gives CDR1 SNHLY, CDR2 FYNNEI. V lost 3 bases and J 0 bases, leaving 9 bases between the germline ends. This receptor was taken from a woman between 25 and 40 years old in good health. Specimen: memory CD4+ T cells sorted from blood. The subset was: CD45RA-negative fraction. The V gene is TRBV2, the J gene TRBJ1-3; D gene uncertain. The CDR3 sequence: CASSDGGYSGNTIYF. The DNA of the CDR3 is TGTGCCAGCAGTGACGGCGGTTACTCTGGAAACACCATATATTTT.